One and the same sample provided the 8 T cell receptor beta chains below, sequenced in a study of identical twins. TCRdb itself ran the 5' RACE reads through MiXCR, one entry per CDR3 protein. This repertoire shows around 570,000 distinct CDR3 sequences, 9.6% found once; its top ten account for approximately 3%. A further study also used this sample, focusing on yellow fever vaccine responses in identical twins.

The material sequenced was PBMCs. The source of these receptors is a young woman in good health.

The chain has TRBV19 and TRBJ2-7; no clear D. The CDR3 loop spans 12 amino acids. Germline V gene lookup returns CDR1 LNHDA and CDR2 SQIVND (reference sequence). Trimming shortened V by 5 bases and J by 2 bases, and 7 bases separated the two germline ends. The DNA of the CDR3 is TGTGCCAGTAGTTCACCGACCTACGAGCAGTACTTC. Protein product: CASSSPTYEQYF.

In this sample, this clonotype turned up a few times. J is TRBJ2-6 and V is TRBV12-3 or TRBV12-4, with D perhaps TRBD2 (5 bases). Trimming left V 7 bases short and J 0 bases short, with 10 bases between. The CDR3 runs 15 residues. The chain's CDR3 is CASTTAGSGANVLTF. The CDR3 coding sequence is TGTGCCAGCACCACGGCGGGCTCTGGGGCCAACGTCCTGACTTTC.

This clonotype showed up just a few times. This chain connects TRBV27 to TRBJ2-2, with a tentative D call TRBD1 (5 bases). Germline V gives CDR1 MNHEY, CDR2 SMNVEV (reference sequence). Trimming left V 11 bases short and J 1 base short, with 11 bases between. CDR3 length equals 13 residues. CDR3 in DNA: TGTGCCTCGACAGAATTGAACACCGGGGAGCTGTTTTTT. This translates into CASTELNTGELFF.

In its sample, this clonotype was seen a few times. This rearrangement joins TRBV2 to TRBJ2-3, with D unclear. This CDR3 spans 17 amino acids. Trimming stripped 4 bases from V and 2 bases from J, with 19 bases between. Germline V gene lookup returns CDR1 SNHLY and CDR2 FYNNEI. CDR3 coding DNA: TGTGCCAGCAGTGCCAGCCCGCTGAACAGCATCACAGATACGCAGTATTTT. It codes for CASSASPLNSITDTQYF.

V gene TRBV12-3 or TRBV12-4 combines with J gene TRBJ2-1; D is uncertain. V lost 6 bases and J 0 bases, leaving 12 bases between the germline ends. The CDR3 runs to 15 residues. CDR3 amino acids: CASSVSISSYNEQFF. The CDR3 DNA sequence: TGTGCCAGCAGCGTCTCAATTAGCTCCTACAATGAGCAGTTCTTC.

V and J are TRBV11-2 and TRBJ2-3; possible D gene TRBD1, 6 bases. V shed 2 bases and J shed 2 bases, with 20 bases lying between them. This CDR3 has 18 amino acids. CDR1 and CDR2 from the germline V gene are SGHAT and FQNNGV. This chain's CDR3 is CASSLSSILRGITDTQYF. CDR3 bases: TGTGCCAGCAGCTTATCTAGCATTCTTAGGGGGATCACAGATACGCAGTATTTT. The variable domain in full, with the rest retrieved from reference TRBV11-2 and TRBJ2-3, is EAGVAQSPRYKIIEKRQSVAFWCNPISGHATLYWYQQILGQGPKLLIQFQNNGVVDDSQLPKDRFSAERLKGVDSTLKIQPAKLEDSAVYLCASSLSSILRGITDTQYFGPGTRLTVL.

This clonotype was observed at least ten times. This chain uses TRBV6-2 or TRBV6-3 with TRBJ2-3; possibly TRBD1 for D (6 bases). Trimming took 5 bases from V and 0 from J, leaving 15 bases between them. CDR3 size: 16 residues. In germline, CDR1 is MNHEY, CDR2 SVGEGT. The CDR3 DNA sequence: TGTGCCAGCAGTGGGGACACTTTTGTTAGCACAGATACGCAGTATTTT. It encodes CASSGDTFVSTDTQYF.

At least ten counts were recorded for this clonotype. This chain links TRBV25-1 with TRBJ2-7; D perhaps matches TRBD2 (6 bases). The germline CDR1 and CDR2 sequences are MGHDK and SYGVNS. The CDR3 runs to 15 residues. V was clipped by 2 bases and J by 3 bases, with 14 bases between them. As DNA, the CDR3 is TGTGCCAGCAGTGAAGGTGGGGGGAGAGACTACGAGCAGTACTTC. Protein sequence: CASSEGGGRDYEQYF.